This TCR beta chain originates from a study of Ad26.COV2.S vaccination and SARS-CoV-2 variants. Sequenced by immunoSEQ multiplex PCR; TCRdb stores in-frame clones only, minus some. Seen here are around 100,000 clones, 82% observed once, and the top ten hold 16%. General study points: It is possible that the TCR breadth and depth analyses underestimated the total T cell responses. Vaccine recipients showed a spike-specific TCR breadth that was higher than in placebo recipients. Spike-specific responses of CD8+ and CD4+ T cells were reported to display substantial breadth after vaccination.

The CDR3 runs 17 residues. With V trimmed by 1 base and J by 4 bases, 11 bases remained unmatched. Per germline, CDR1 SGDLS and CDR2 YYNGEE. Note on this clone: The antigen is undetermined.

V gene TRBV9 combines with J gene TRBJ1-3; 7 bases line up with TRBD1. The source of this sequence is a human donor who had recovered from COVID-19. This material consisted of peripheral blood, taken after recovery from COVID-19. The CDR3 DNA follows: TGTGCCAGCAGCGTAACCGCGGACAGGCTTACAGGAAACACCATATATTTT. Translating it yields CASSVTADRLTGNTIYF. Supplemented by reference TRBV9 and TRBJ1-3, the full variable domain reads DSGVTQTPKHLITATGQRVTLRCSPRSGDLSVYWYQQSLDQGLQFLIQYYNGEERAKGNILERFSAQQFPDLHSELNLSSLELGDSALYFCASSVTADRLTGNTIYFGEGSWLTVV.